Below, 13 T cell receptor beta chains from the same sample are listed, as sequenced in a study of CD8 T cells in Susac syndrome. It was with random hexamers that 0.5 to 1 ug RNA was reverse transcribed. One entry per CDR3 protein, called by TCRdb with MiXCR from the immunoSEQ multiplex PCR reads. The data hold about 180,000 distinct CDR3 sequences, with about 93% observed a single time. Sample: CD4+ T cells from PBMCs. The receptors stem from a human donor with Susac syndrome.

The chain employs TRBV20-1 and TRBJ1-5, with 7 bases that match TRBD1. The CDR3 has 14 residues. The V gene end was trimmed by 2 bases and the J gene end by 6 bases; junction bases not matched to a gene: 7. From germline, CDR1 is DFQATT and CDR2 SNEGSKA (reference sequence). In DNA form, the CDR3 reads TGCAGTGCTAGACGACAGGGTCTGGTTCAGCCCCAGCATTTT. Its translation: CSARRQGLVQPQHF.

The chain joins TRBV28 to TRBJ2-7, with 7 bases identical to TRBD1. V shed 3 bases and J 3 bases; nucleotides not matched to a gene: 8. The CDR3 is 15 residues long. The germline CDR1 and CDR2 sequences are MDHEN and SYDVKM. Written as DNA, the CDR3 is TGTGCCAGCAGTTTCCTGGGGGCAGGGGGCTACGAGCAGTACTTC. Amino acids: CASSFLGAGGYEQYF.

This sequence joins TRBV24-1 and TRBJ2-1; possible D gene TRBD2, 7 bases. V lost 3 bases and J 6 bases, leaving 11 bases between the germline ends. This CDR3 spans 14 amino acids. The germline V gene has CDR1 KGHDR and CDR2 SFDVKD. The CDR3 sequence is CATSDPGEGNEQFF. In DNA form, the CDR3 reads TGTGCCACCAGTGATCCAGGGGAGGGCAATGAGCAGTTCTTC.

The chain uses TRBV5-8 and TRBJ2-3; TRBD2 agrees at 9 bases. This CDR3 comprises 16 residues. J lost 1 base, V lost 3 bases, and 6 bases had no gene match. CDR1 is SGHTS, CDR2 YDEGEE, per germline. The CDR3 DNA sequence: TGTGCCAGCAGCTCCAGCGCTAGCGGGGGCACAGATACGCAGTATTTT. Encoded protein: CASSSSASGGTDTQYF.

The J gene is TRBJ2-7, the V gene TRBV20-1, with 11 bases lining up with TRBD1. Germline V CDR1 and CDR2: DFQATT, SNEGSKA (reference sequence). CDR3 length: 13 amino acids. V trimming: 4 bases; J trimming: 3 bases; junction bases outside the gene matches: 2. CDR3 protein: CSAKGTGGYEQYF. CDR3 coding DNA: TGCAGTGCTAAGGGGACAGGGGGCTACGAGCAGTACTTC.

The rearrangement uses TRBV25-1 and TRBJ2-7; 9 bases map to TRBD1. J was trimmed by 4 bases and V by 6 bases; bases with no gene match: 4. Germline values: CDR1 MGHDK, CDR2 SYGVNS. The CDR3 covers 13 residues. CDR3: CASSNRGRYEQYF. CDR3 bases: TGTGCCAGCAGCAACAGGGGGCGGTACGAGCAGTACTTC.

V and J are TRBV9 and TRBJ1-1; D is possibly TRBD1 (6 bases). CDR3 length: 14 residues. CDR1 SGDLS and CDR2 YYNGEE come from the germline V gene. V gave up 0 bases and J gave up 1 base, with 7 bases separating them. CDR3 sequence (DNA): TGTGCCAGCAGCGTAGGGGGACAGAACACTGAAGCTTTCTTT. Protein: CASSVGGQNTEAFF.

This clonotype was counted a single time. Here the CDR3 DNA reads TGTGCCAGCAGTTTGCCGGGACAGCAACCCTACGAGCAGTACTTC. It is translated as CASSLPGQQPYEQYF. The chain joins TRBV28 to TRBJ2-7; 7 bases fit TRBD1. The CDR3 extends over 15 amino acids. Looked up from germline, CDR1 is MDHEN and CDR2 is SYDVKM. The ends lost 3 bases at V and 2 bases at J; junction bases unmatched: 7.

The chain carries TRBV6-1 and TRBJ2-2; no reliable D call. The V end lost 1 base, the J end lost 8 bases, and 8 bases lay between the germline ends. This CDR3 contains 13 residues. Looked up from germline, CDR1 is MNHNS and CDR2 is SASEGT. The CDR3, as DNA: TGTGCCAGCAGTGAAGTGGGTACGGGGGAGCTGTTTTTT. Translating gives CASSEVGTGELFF.

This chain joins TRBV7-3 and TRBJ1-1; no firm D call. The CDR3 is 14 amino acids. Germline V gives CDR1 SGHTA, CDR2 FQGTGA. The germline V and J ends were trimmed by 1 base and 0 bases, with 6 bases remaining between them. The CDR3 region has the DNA TGTGCCAGCAGCTTAAACTCCGTGAACACTGAAGCTTTCTTT. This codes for CASSLNSVNTEAFF. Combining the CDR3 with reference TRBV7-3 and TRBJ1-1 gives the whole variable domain GAGVSQTPSNKVTEKGKYVELRCDPISGHTALYWYRQSLGQGPEFLIYFQGTGAADDSGLPNDRFFAVRPEGSVSTLKIQRTERGDSAVYLCASSLNSVNTEAFFGQGTRLTVV.

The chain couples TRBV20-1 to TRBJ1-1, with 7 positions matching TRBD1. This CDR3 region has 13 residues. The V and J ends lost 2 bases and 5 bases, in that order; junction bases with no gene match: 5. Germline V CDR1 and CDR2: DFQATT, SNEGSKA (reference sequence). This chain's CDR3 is CSARIGGGTEAFF. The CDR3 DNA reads TGCAGTGCTAGAATAGGGGGCGGAACTGAAGCTTTCTTT.

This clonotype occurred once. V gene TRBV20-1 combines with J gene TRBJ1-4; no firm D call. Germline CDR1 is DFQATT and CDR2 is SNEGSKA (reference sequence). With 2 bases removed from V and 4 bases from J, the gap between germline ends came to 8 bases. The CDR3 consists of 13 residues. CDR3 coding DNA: TGCAGTGCTAGACGGCAGGTTAATGAAAAACTGTTTTTT. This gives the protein CSARRQVNEKLFF.

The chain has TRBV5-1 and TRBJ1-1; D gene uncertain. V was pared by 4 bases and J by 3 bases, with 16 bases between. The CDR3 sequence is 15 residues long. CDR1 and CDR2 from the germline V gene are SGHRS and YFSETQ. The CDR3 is CASSPTVAVDTEAFF. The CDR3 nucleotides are TGCGCCAGCAGCCCCACGGTGGCGGTGGACACTGAAGCTTTCTTT.